The clone carrying this T cell receptor (beta chain) was seen a handful of times. Its antigen is currently unknown. The authors ran a second PCR of about 6 to 11 cycles using a sample-barcoded 5' primer and a J-beta primer mix. TCRdb redid the calling of the 5' RACE reads with MiXCR, one entry per CDR3 protein. The table has roughly 930,000 distinct CDR3 sequences, 45% to 50% seen once. Each donor had ten milliliters of peripheral blood drawn. Germline values: CDR1 SGHVS, CDR2 FNYEAQ. CDR3 length: 17 amino acids. J gave up 5 bases and V 5 bases, and 10 bases lay outside the gene matches. These data are taken from a study of blood T cells in healthy people across ages. Study-level findings and limits: It was the long-lived donors that had more naive CD4+ cells and higher diversity than aged donors.

This receptor was obtained from a man aged 30-40 years in good health. The rearrangement joins TRBV7-6 to TRBJ2-6; 9 bases agree with TRBD1. The source material was blood. The CDR3 spells CASSPSTGGYRANVLTF. In nucleotides, the CDR3 is TGTGCCAGCAGCCCATCGACAGGGGGTTATAGGGCCAACGTCCTGACTTTC.